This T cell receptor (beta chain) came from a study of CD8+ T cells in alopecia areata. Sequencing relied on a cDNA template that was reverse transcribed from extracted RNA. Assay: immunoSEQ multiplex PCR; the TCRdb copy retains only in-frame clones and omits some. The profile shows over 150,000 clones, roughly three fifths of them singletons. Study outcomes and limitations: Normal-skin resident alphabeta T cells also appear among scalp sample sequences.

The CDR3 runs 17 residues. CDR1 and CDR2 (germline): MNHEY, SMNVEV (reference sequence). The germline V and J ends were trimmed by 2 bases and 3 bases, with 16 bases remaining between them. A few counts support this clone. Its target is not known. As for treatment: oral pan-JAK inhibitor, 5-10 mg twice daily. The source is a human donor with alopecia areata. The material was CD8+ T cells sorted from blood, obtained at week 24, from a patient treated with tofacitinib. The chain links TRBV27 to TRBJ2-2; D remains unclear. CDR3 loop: CASSLSLSGVDTGELFF. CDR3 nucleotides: TGTGCCAGCAGTTTAAGTCTGTCAGGAGTAGACACCGGGGAGCTGTTTTTT.